This TCR beta chain was observed in a study of graft-versus-host responses after intestinal transplantation. TCRdb's table, derived via immunoSEQ multiplex PCR, lists solely in-frame clones and lacks some. Of tens of thousands of clones listed, approximately 94% are singletons. Of note for this clone: Its antigen is not identified.

V was cut by 4 bases and J by 0 bases, with 17 bases left in between. CDR1 and CDR2 (germline): SNHLY, FYNNEI. This CDR3 region has 17 residues. This clonotype was sampled from a human donor who received an intestinal transplant. This rearrangement joins TRBV2 to TRBJ2-3; D is unclear. The specimen comprised unstimulated CD8+ T cells sorted from spleen or lymph node cells, sampled before intestinal transplant. The CDR3: CASSAPTDAPSTDTQYF. The CDR3 nucleotides are TGTGCCAGCAGTGCCCCGACTGACGCCCCTAGCACAGATACGCAGTATTTT.